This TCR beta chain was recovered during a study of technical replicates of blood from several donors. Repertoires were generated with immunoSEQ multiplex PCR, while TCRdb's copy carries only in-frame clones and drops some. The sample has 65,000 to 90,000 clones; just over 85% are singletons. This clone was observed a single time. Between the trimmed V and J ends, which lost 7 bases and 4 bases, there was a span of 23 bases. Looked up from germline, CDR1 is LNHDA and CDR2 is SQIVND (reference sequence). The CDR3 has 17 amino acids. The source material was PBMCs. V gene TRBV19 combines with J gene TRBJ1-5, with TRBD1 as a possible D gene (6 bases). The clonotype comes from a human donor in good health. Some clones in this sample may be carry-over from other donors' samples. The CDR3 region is CASNRNDRSILNQPQHF. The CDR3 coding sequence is TGTGCCAGTAACAGAAATGACAGGTCTATACTTAATCAGCCCCAGCATTTT. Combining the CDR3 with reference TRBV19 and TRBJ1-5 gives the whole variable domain DGGITQSPKYLFRKEGQNVTLSCEQNLNHDAMYWYRQDPGQGLRLIYYSQIVNDFQKGDIAEGYSVSREKKESFPLTVTSAQKNPTAFYLCASNRNDRSILNQPQHFGDGTRLSIL.